The 9 T cell receptor beta chains below were found in one sample sequenced in a study of early T cells in non-severe SARS-CoV-2 infection. TCRdb reprocessed the 5' RACE reads via MiXCR and lists one record per CDR3 protein. The sample lists about 61,000 distinct CDR3 sequences, about 9.9% occurring once. Sequencing input: whole blood. The source is an adult who was a healthcare worker with PCR-confirmed SARS-CoV-2 infection or an uninfected control (not recorded which).

This clonotype has at least ten counts. The rearrangement links TRBV12-3 or TRBV12-4 to TRBJ2-7; maybe TRBD1 (5 bases). This CDR3 contains 18 residues. Trimming left V 8 bases short and J 0 bases short, with 26 bases between. This CDR3 reads CASQNPRRDLSGSYEQYV. In nucleotides, the CDR3 is TGTGCCAGCCAAAACCCCCGCAGGGATTTATCGGGCTCCTACGAGCAGTACGTC.

This clonotype was detected a few times. The chain recombines TRBV2 with TRBJ1-5; D call uncertain. This CDR3 contains 16 residues. Per germline, CDR1 SNHLY and CDR2 FYNNEI. The V end lost 5 bases, the J end lost 0 bases, and 14 bases lay between the germline ends. The CDR3 DNA reads as TGTGCCAGCAGTTCAGGTGACCACTATAGCAATCAGCCCCAGCATTTT. Encoded protein: CASSSGDHYSNQPQHF.

Only a few counts were recorded for this clonotype. The chain combines TRBV2 with TRBJ2-7; 8 positions match TRBD1. After removal of 2 bases from V and 3 bases from J, the junction contained 6 bases not matched to a gene. The V gene's germline CDR1 is SNHLY and CDR2 FYNNEI. The CDR3 has 15 amino acids. The DNA for the CDR3 is TGTGCCAGCAGTGAAACGGGACAGGCCATCTACGAGCAGTACGTC. The encoded protein is CASSETGQAIYEQYV.

This clonotype was found many times. The J gene is TRBJ1-5, the V gene TRBV29-1, with D unresolved. The germline V gene has CDR1 SQVTM and CDR2 ANQGSEA. This CDR3 has 18 amino acids. V lost 4 bases and J lost 0, with 22 bases in between. In nucleotides, the CDR3 is TGCAGCGTTGTTTTAGGCCACTTTAGATCTAATAGCAATCAGCCCCAGCATTTT. Translating it yields CSVVLGHFRSNSNQPQHF.

This clonotype showed up many times. The J gene is TRBJ2-3, the V gene TRBV7-3; 8 bases map to TRBD1. Germline trimming cut 3 bases from V and 4 bases from J; bases unmatched to any gene: 6. The germline V gene has CDR1 SGHTA and CDR2 FQGTGA. This CDR3 has 15 residues. The CDR3 region is CASSFSGTGPDTQYF. CDR3 sequence (DNA): TGTGCCAGCAGCTTCTCCGGGACAGGCCCAGATACGCAGTATTTT.

In its sample, this clonotype was seen many times. One end of the junction does not line up with germline, which may come from a read error. This chain joins TRBV20-1 and TRBJ2-4, with D maybe TRBD2 (5 bases). The CDR3 covers 14 residues. CDR1 and CDR2 from the germline V gene are DFQATT and SNEGSKA (reference sequence). The CDR3 reads CSARVEEAQNIQYF. Written as DNA, the CDR3 is TGCAGTGCTAGAGTGGAGGAAGCCCAAAACATTCAGTACTTC.

This clonotype occurred a few times. V and J are TRBV24-1 and TRBJ2-1; 7 bases match TRBD1. This CDR3 has 17 amino acids. The germline gives CDR1 KGHDR, CDR2 SFDVKD. With V trimmed by 3 bases and J by 0 bases, 7 bases remained unmatched. The CDR3 is CATSDGNRDSSYNEQFF. For the CDR3, the DNA is TGTGCCACCAGTGATGGAAACCGGGACAGCTCCTACAATGAGCAGTTCTTC.

The chain carries TRBV15 and TRBJ1-5; the D gene is possibly TRBD1 (5 bases). V lost 0 bases, J lost 5 bases, and 8 bases lay in between. This CDR3 is built from 14 residues. Germline V gene lookup returns CDR1 LNHNV and CDR2 YYDKDF (reference sequence). The chain's CDR3 is CATSRDRVDQPQHF. CDR3 nucleotide sequence: TGTGCCACCAGCAGAGACAGGGTCGATCAGCCCCAGCATTTT.

This clonotype has just a few counts. The chain has TRBV2 and TRBJ2-7; unclear D gene. The V and J ends lost 1 base and 6 bases respectively, with 13 bases between them. Germline-derived CDR1 and CDR2 are SNHLY and FYNNEI. The CDR3 runs to 14 residues. CDR3 nucleotides: TGTGCCAGCAGTGAAGGCACGGCGAATGGCGAGCAGTACGTC. Translation gives CASSEGTANGEQYV.